This T cell receptor (beta chain) was captured by sequencing in a study of blood T cells in healthy people across ages (dated by TCRdb to between 2014 and 2017). Background for the entire study: In model experiments, template switching captured about one uniquely barcoded TCR beta cDNA molecule for every two T cells. To avoid experimental bias, donors of different ages were distributed randomly across sequencing lanes. For two donors (one aged 18 to 29 and one aged 80 or older), the study analyzed two additional independent replicas of 1 million unique cDNA reads from the same blood draw. The donors were split into four age groups: young (average about 16 years), middle-aged (39), aged (more than 55) and long-lived (roughly 77). Age-related changes in TCR beta repertoire diversity were measured in the study by deep sequencing normalized with unique cDNA molecular identifiers.

Paper-wide results and their limitations: Since profiling was done on bulk unsorted PBMCs, naive and antigen-experienced compartments could not be conclusively compared. Estimates of total diversity based on one million sequenced T cells were considered lower bounds and underestimates. Compared with the aged group, more naive CD4+ T cells, fewer expanded clones and increased TCR diversity were shown by the long-lived group, suggesting age selection. There was a strong correlation between observed TCR beta diversity and the percentage of naive T cells measured by flow cytometry. Because donor CMV infection status was unknown, age-related changes in expanded clonotypes were potentially confounded. As age increased, observed TCR beta diversity per million T cells dropped in a roughly linear way, and a significant reduction was already evident by age 40.

Worth noting for this clonotype: Its antigen remains unidentified. It has no much larger one-base neighbor in the sample; base qualities were not kept.

The donors were roughly 39 Caucasian individuals from Russia, aged 6 to 90 years, who were systemically healthy. Each donor gave about 10 milliliters of peripheral blood, drawn into EDTA-treated Vacutainer tubes. Ficoll-Paque density-gradient centrifugation was used to isolate PBMCs, with at least 6 million obtained per sample. Total RNA was extracted from PBMCs with Trizol reagent, with at least 6 micrograms obtained per sample. The percentages of naive CD45RAhigh/CD27high T cells were determined by flow cytometry on a PBMC aliquot from every donor. Receptor libraries were prepared by 5' RACE. The listed sequencing device is Illumina HiSeq 2500. A second PCR of roughly 7 to 11 cycles was performed with a sample-barcoded 5' primer and a J-beta primer mix. Each TCR beta cDNA molecule received a unique molecular identifier from a template-switch 5' adaptor carrying 12 random nucleotides. Each sample yielded at least 3 million CDR3-containing paired-end reads. First-strand cDNA was synthesized from all RNA with the Mint cDNA synthesis kit, primed by a TRBC-specific oligonucleotide. After uracil-DNA glycosylase treatment, a first 18-cycle PCR used universal primers M1SS and BC2_uni_R on all cDNA. Per the original workflow: Each sample was normalized by randomly selecting 1 million high-quality reads, each carrying a distinct molecular identifier. Instead of being binned into consensus sequences, reads with shared molecular identifiers were discarded. MiTCR, run with a Q25 quality threshold and the strictest error-elimination algorithm, handled CDR3 identification, clonotype clustering and error correction. A nonparametric unseen species model with Euler transformation was used to estimate a lower bound on total TCR beta diversity. The raw public data were reprocessed by TCRdb itself: fastp quality trimming at Q25, MiXCR clonotype calling, in-frame beta chains only. Every CDR3 protein is listed once, alongside the most common genes and DNA of its rows. TCRdb's processing, not the study's, gives the V and J calls here. The sample includes some 1.4 million distinct CDR3 sequences, with about 43% observed a single time. The top ten hold 7.9% of the sample.

CDR1 and CDR2 are drawn from the germline V gene: MGHRA, YSYEKL. From its cysteine to its phenylalanine, the CDR3 spans 17 amino acids. Here the CDR3 DNA is all that survives: 51 bases in frame from base 1. The germline V end is reduced by 1 base and the J end by 3 bases; junction bases left unmatched: 8. The material sequenced was blood. The sequence was collected from a woman between 18 and 29 years old in good health. The chain employs TRBV4-1 and TRBJ2-4; the central 8 bases match TRBD2. The nucleotide sequence reads TGCGCCAGCAGCCAAGGGGCAGGTAGCGGGGTCAAAAACATTCAGTACTTC. It specifies CASSQGAGSGVKNIQYF.